Presented here are 28 T cell receptor beta chains from one specimen sequenced in a study of blood T cells in healthy people across ages. Next came a second PCR, run for roughly 7 to 12 cycles, which used a sample-barcoded 5' primer along with a J-beta primer mix. TCRdb itself ran the 5' RACE reads through MiXCR, one entry per CDR3 protein. The data hold about 680,000 distinct CDR3 sequences, with more than 40% observed a single time. Sequenced input: blood. These receptors all stem from a woman in her sixties or seventies in good health.

V and J are TRBV29-1 and TRBJ2-1, with D unresolved. V lost 6 bases to trimming and J lost 4 bases, with 7 bases between them. Germline CDR1 is SQVTM and CDR2 is ANQGSEA. This CDR3 contains 11 residues. CDR3: CSVTRYNEQFF. DNA for the CDR3: TGCAGCGTCACTCGGTACAATGAGCAGTTCTTC.

This clonotype was counted a few times. V gene TRBV7-9 combines with J gene TRBJ2-7, with 9 bases matching TRBD1. The germline gives CDR1 SEHNR, CDR2 FQNEAQ (reference sequence). This CDR3 has 15 amino acids. Trimming at V came to 4 bases and at J to 1 base, leaving 5 bases not matched to a gene. The CDR3 region is CASSWGQGQSYEQYF. The DNA for the CDR3 is TGTGCCAGCAGCTGGGGACAGGGTCAATCCTACGAGCAGTACTTC.

This chain links TRBV20-1 with TRBJ2-3; the D gene is possibly TRBD1 (6 bases). Trimming removed 4 bases from V and 1 base from J, with 9 bases in between. Germline-derived CDR1 and CDR2 are DFQATT and SNEGSKA (reference sequence). This CDR3 has 13 amino acids. The CDR3 protein is CSAIDRRTDTQYF. CDR3 bases: TGCAGTGCTATTGACAGGCGCACAGATACGCAGTATTTT.

This clonotype was observed at least ten times. The V and J genes are TRBV11-3 and TRBJ2-1; TRBD2 agrees at 10 bases. The CDR3 spans 16 residues. Germline V gives CDR1 SGHNT, CDR2 YENEEA. With 5 bases clipped from V and 0 bases from J, the junction kept 4 bases outside the gene matches. CDR3 nucleotides: TGTGCCAGCAGCCCCGGACTAGCGGACTCCTACAATGAGCAGTTCTTC. Its translation is CASSPGLADSYNEQFF.

The chain is built from TRBV30 and TRBJ1-6, with 9 bases lining up with TRBD1. Germline V CDR1 and CDR2: GTSNPN, SVGIG (reference sequence). Trimming at V came to 1 base and at J to 9 bases, leaving 1 base not matched to a gene. The CDR3 length is 13 residues. This CDR3 reads CAWSETGGSPLHF. The CDR3 coding sequence is TGTGCCTGGAGTGAGACAGGGGGTTCACCCCTCCACTTT.

This clonotype was detected many times. The chain has TRBV9 and TRBJ2-7; maybe TRBD1 (6 bases). Per the germline V gene, CDR1 is SGDLS and CDR2 is YYNGEE. Trimming took off 3 bases at V and 7 bases at J, with 17 bases between the two ends. The CDR3 covers 14 residues. CDR3 in DNA: TGTGCCAGCAGCGCGAATGCTGGGGGCGGAGAGCAGTACTTC. Translated, it gives CASSANAGGGEQYF. Complete variable domain (other parts from reference TRBV9 and TRBJ2-7): DSGVTQTPKHLITATGQRVTLRCSPRSGDLSVYWYQQSLDQGLQFLIQYYNGEERAKGNILERFSAQQFPDLHSELNLSSLELGDSALYFCASSANAGGGEQYFGPGTRLTVT.

A note on this clonotype: This sequence may be a read error, since a much larger clone differs from it by one base. The chain links TRBV7-6 to TRBJ2-1; D unclear. This CDR3 is built from 16 residues. V was clipped by 5 bases and J by 0 bases, with 14 bases between them. From germline, CDR1 is SGHVS and CDR2 FNYEAQ. The CDR3 DNA reads as TGTGCCAGCAGCCTGAGACAACAGTTCTCCTACAATGAGCAGTTCTTC. It specifies CASSLRQQFSYNEQFF.

The rearrangement uses TRBV10-3 and TRBJ2-5; no definite D call. Trimming left V 8 bases short and J 2 bases short, with 6 bases between. This CDR3 has 11 amino acids. Looked up from germline, CDR1 is ENHRY and CDR2 is SYGVKD. The CDR3, as DNA: TGTGCCATCGGGGTGCAAGAGACCCAGTACTTC. Its protein is CAIGVQETQYF.

CDR3 sequence reads: CASRTGLAGGQTQYF. CDR3 coding DNA: TGTGCCAGCAGGACGGGACTAGCGGGAGGACAGACCCAGTACTTC. The chain has TRBV12-3 or TRBV12-4 and TRBJ2-7; 15 nucleotides agree with TRBD2. The J call may be incorrect, as the DNA end agrees better with TRBJ2-5. The CDR3 is 15 residues long.

V usage is TRBV6-2 or TRBV6-3 and J usage is TRBJ2-1; 9 positions match TRBD2. After removal of 4 bases from V and 6 bases from J, the junction contained 16 bases not matched to a gene. Germline CDR1 is MNHEY and CDR2 is SVGEGT. The CDR3 contains 18 residues. The CDR3 bases are TGTGCCAGCAGTTCTCAGAGTGTAGCGGGAGTTCAAGGCAATGAGCAGTTCTTC. This codes for CASSSQSVAGVQGNEQFF.

This clonotype was seen a few times. The chain uses TRBV29-1 and TRBJ2-1, with D perhaps TRBD2 (6 bases). This CDR3 is 12 amino acids long. The germline V gene has CDR1 SQVTM and CDR2 ANQGSEA. V shed 8 bases and J shed 6 bases, with 14 bases lying between them. The CDR3 here is CSSRDFSNEQFF. CDR3 bases: TGCAGCAGTCGGGACTTCAGCAATGAGCAGTTCTTC.

The chain uses TRBV20-1 and TRBJ1-5; 7 nucleotides agree with TRBD1. Unmatched junction bases numbered 10, after V lost 0 bases and J lost 2 bases. Germline lookup yields CDR1 DFQATT and CDR2 SNEGSKA (reference sequence). The CDR3 loop spans 17 amino acids. This CDR3 reads CSARDNLADRGNQPQHF. CDR3 DNA: TGCAGTGCTAGAGATAACCTCGCCGACAGGGGCAATCAGCCCCAGCATTTT.

This clonotype was found a few times. The genes are TRBV12-3 or TRBV12-4 and TRBJ2-5, with no clear D. This CDR3 is built from 12 residues. V dropped 5 bases and J dropped 7 bases, with 11 bases sitting between them. As DNA, the CDR3 is TGTGCCAGCAGTCCGGATCTGGGGACCCAGTACTTC. This codes for CASSPDLGTQYF.

The V gene is TRBV6-1, the J gene TRBJ1-5; possibly TRBD1 for D (5 bases). This CDR3 comprises 14 residues. Trimming shortened V by 5 bases and J by 1 base, and 9 bases separated the two germline ends. The V gene's germline CDR1 is MNHNS and CDR2 SASEGT. The CDR3 DNA sequence: TGTGCCAGCAGTTCCTCAGGGAGCAATCAGCCCCAGCATTTT. It codes for CASSSSGSNQPQHF.

V usage is TRBV29-1 and J usage is TRBJ2-7, with 9 bases aligning to TRBD1. The CDR3 loop spans 13 amino acids. Germline V gene sequence: CDR1 SQVTM, CDR2 ANQGSEA. V shed 6 bases, J shed 6 bases, and the junction held 9 bases outside the gene matches. The CDR3 DNA reads as TGCAGCGTCGTCCGGGACAGGGCTGGCGAGCAGTACTTC. Translated: CSVVRDRAGEQYF.

This CDR3 is CASSLNDGQLEAFF. The CDR3 DNA sequence: TGCGCCAGCAGCTTAAATGACGGACAGCTTGAAGCTTTCTTT. The genes are TRBV5-1 and TRBJ1-1; D might be TRBD1 (6 bases). The CDR3 has 14 residues. The germline gives CDR1 SGHRS, CDR2 YFSETQ. V was clipped by 2 bases and J by 7 bases, with 15 bases between them.

This clonotype has a handful of counts. The rearrangement joins TRBV27 to TRBJ2-5, with 8 bases aligning to TRBD2. The CDR3 extends over 14 amino acids. The ends lost 2 bases at V and 4 bases at J; junction bases unmatched: 3. Germline V gene lookup returns CDR1 MNHEY and CDR2 SMNVEV (reference sequence). CDR3 residues: CASSLMAGGETQYF. The CDR3 DNA sequence: TGTGCCAGCAGTTTAATGGCGGGAGGAGAGACCCAGTACTTC.

This clonotype was observed a few times. V gene TRBV7-2 combines with J gene TRBJ2-3; 11 bases match TRBD2. Germline values: CDR1 SGHTA, CDR2 FQGNSA. J lost 2 bases, V lost 4 bases, and 2 bases had no gene match. The CDR3 has 15 residues. The CDR3 region has the DNA TGTGCCAGCAGCTCGACTAGCGGGGTCACAGATACGCAGTATTTT. Its protein is CASSSTSGVTDTQYF.

The chain combines TRBV20-1 with TRBJ2-2, with 10 bases that match TRBD2. V lost 5 bases, J lost 6 bases, and 9 bases stayed unmatched. Germline CDR1 DFQATT, CDR2 SNEGSKA (reference sequence). This CDR3 has 15 amino acids. CDR3 loop: CSAHDSGRGSGELFF. CDR3 nucleotides: TGCAGTGCTCATGACAGCGGGAGGGGGTCCGGGGAGCTGTTTTTT.

The CDR3 protein is CATSREEEEKLFF. CDR3 nucleotide sequence: TGTGCCACCAGCAGAGAAGAGGAGGAAAAACTGTTTTTT. This rearrangement joins TRBV15 to TRBJ1-4; D call uncertain. The germline V gene has CDR1 LNHNV and CDR2 YYDKDF (reference sequence). The CDR3 extends over 13 amino acids. With 0 bases removed from V and 8 bases from J, the gap between germline ends came to 7 bases.

The rearrangement joins TRBV7-3 to TRBJ1-1, with a possible D match to TRBD1 (6 bases). Germline V gene data show CDR1 as SGHTA and CDR2 as FQGTGA. V shed 2 bases and J shed 8 bases, with 15 bases lying between them. This CDR3 spans 14 amino acids. The CDR3 nucleotides are TGTGCCAGCAGCTTACACAGGGACCATAAGGAAGCTTTCTTT. It encodes CASSLHRDHKEAFF.

The chain couples TRBV5-1 to TRBJ2-1, with D perhaps TRBD1 (6 bases). Germline V CDR1 and CDR2: SGHRS, YFSETQ. The CDR3 has 15 amino acids. The V end was cut by 2 bases, the J end by 5 bases, with 14 bases between. CDR3 sequence: CASSLEGTPNNEQFF. CDR3 bases: TGCGCCAGCAGCTTAGAAGGGACACCGAACAATGAGCAGTTCTTC.

The CDR3 DNA sequence: TGTGCCAGCTCACCGCAACCGGGACAGGGAAATTCACCCCTCCACTTT. It is translated as CASSPQPGQGNSPLHF. This sequence joins TRBV18 and TRBJ1-6; 9 positions agree with TRBD1. Trimming removed 3 bases from V and 7 bases from J; junction bases left unmatched: 7. The V gene's germline CDR1 is KGHSH and CDR2 LQKENI. CDR3 length: 16 residues.

V is TRBV6-5 and J is TRBJ2-1; D ambiguous. V dropped 2 bases and J dropped 7 bases, with 12 bases sitting between them. The CDR3 spans 14 residues. CDR1 and CDR2 from the germline V gene are MNHEY and SVGAGI. The CDR3 sequence: CASSYGIIKNEQFF. DNA of the CDR3: TGTGCCAGCAGTTACGGTATAATTAAAAATGAGCAGTTCTTC.

This clonotype was counted between two and nine times. The chain carries TRBV20-1 and TRBJ2-7, with D perhaps matching TRBD2 (7 bases). V was clipped by 0 bases and J by 3 bases, with 15 bases between them. This CDR3 has 15 residues. Germline lookup yields CDR1 DFQATT and CDR2 SNEGSKA (reference sequence). The CDR3 spells CSARDLRGGSYEQYF. CDR3 DNA: TGCAGTGCTAGAGATCTAAGGGGGGGGAGCTACGAGCAGTACTTC.

In the case of this clonotype: This may arise from a read error, as a much more abundant clone is one base away. The chain uses TRBV20-1 and TRBJ2-5, with 12 bases that match TRBD2. The germline V gene encodes CDR1 DFQATT and CDR2 SNEGSKA (reference sequence). This CDR3 has 14 residues. Losses at the gene ends were 5 bases for V and 11 bases for J; bases not matched to a gene: 12. The CDR3 region is CSASRLAGDHEQYF. The CDR3 nucleotides read TGCAGTGCTTCAAGACTAGCGGGAGACCATGAGCAGTACTTC.

This clonotype was found a few times. This chain joins TRBV29-1 and TRBJ2-5; the match to TRBD2 covers 7 bases. Germline CDR1 and CDR2: SQVTM and ANQGSEA. V shed 7 bases and J 5 bases; nucleotides not matched to a gene: 7. The CDR3 spans 12 residues. For the CDR3, the DNA is TGCAGCGCCCTAGCGGCCGCTGAGACCCAGTACTTC. It codes for CSALAAAETQYF.

The chain joins TRBV11-3 to TRBJ2-6; either TRBD1 or TRBD2 may supply D (5 bases each). Germline CDR1 reads SGHNT; CDR2 reads YENEEA. The CDR3 contains 17 residues. V lost 5 bases and J 0 bases, leaving 14 bases between the germline ends. In DNA form, the CDR3 reads TGTGCCAGCAGCCCTGGGACGAGTAGCTCTGGGGCCAACGTCCTGACTTTC. It yields the protein CASSPGTSSSGANVLTF.